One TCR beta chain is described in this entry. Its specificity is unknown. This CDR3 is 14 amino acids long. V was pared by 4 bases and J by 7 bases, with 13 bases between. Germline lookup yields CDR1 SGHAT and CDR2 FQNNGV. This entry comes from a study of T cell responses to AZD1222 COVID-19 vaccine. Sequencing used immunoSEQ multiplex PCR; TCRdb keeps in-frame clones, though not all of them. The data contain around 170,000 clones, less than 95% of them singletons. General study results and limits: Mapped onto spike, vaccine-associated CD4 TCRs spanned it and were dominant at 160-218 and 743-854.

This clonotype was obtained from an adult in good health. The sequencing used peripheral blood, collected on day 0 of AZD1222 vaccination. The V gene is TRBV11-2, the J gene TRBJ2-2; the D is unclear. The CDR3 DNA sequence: TGTGCCAGCAGCTCTCGACAAAGGGACGGGGAGCTGTTTTTT. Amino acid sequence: CASSSRQRDGELFF.